These T cell receptor beta chains were read from a single sample in a study of beta chain features in type 1 diabetes. Profiling relied on immunoSEQ multiplex PCR, and the TCRdb table lists in-frame clones only, not all of them. The data contain some 300,000 clones, under 8.5% of them singletons. Material for sequencing was central memory CD4+ T cells from blood. All receptors derive from a woman between 18 and 29 years old in good health. The CDR3 runs from the conserved cysteine through the conserved F or W. The D gene is left open where the match is weak. Only some rows state a clone size, as once, few, many or a class for expanded clones.

V,size,J,D,CDR3,DNA
TRBV7-2,-,TRBJ1-1,TRBD1,CASSPQGGVNTEAFF,TGTGCCAGCAGCCCTCAAGGGGGCGTGAACACTGAAGCTTTCTTT
TRBV18,-,TRBJ2-2,-,CASSPSGVTNTGELFF,TGTGCCAGCTCACCATCAGGAGTTACCAACACCGGGGAGCTGTTTTTT
TRBV5-6,few,TRBJ2-6,-,CASSHASGANVLTF,TGTGCCAGCAGCCACGCGTCAGGGGCCAACGTCCTGACTTTC
TRBV6-6,-,TRBJ1-5,-,CASIAGYGNQPQHF,TGTGCCAGCATAGCCGGGTATGGGAATCAGCCCCAGCATTTT
TRBV29-1,-,TRBJ2-3,-,CSAWTGTDTQYF,TGCAGCGCTTGGACAGGCACAGATACGCAGTATTTT
TRBV7-9,many,TRBJ2-2,-,CASSSPKRNTGELFF,TGTGCCAGCAGCTCACCCAAACGAAACACCGGGGAGCTGTTTTTT
TRBV18,few,TRBJ2-4,-,CASSLGTVAKNIQYF,TGTGCCAGCTCACTTGGGACTGTAGCCAAAAACATTCAGTACTTC
TRBV14,-,TRBJ2-5,-,CASSQVLGTQYF,TGTGCCAGCAGCCAAGTTCTAGGGACCCAGTACTTC
TRBV27,-,TRBJ1-6,-,CASRIDGSSYNSPLHF,TGTGCCAGCAGGATTGACGGAAGCTCCTATAATTCACCCCTCCACTTT
TRBV7-9,-,TRBJ1-4,-,CASSLKGANEKLFF,TGTGCCAGCAGTCTCAAGGGTGCTAATGAAAAACTGTTTTTT
TRBV28,few,TRBJ1-1,TRBD1,CASRTGGKAFF,TGTGCCAGCAGAACAGGGGGCAAAGCTTTCTTT
TRBV4-1,few,TRBJ2-4,-,CASSQGRQLGGVKNIQYF,TGCGCCAGCAGCCAAGGACGTCAGCTAGGGGGAGTCAAAAACATTCAGTACTTC
TRBV11-2,-,TRBJ2-1,-,CASSFLGNEQFF,TGTGCCAGCAGCTTCCTGGGAAATGAGCAGTTCTTC
TRBV6-5,few,TRBJ2-2,-,CASSSQGYTGELFF,TGTGCCAGCAGCTCACAGGGTTATACCGGGGAGCTGTTTTTT
TRBV6-1,-,TRBJ2-1,-,CASGTGAYEQFF,TGTGCCAGCGGGACTGGGGCGTATGAGCAGTTCTTC
TRBV6-5,few,TRBJ1-5,-,CASRDSGNQPQHF,TGTGCCAGCAGAGACAGTGGCAATCAGCCCCAGCATTTT
TRBV7-3,-,TRBJ2-1,TRBD2,CASSLALRLAGTNEQFF,TGTGCCAGCAGCTTAGCGCTTAGACTAGCGGGGACCAATGAGCAGTTCTTC
TRBV6-5,-,TRBJ1-2,-,CASSSETGSYYGYTF,TGTGCCAGCAGTTCCGAGACCGGGAGCTACTATGGCTACACCTTC
TRBV4-2,-,TRBJ2-5,TRBD2,CASSHGGAGGETQYF,TGTGCCAGCAGCCACGGAGGGGCGGGGGGAGAGACCCAGTACTTC
TRBV28,-,TRBJ1-1,-,CASSFNRNTEAFF,TGTGCCAGCAGTTTTAACCGGAACACTGAAGCTTTCTTT
TRBV4-3,-,TRBJ2-3,-,CASSSQQGADTQYF,TGCGCCAGCAGCTCCCAGCAGGGCGCAGATACGCAGTATTTT
TRBV5-4,-,TRBJ2-3,TRBD1,CASSSRTGVTDTQYF,TGTGCCAGCAGCTCCAGGACAGGGGTGACAGATACGCAGTATTTT
TRBV28,few,TRBJ2-6,-,CASSKDRFSGANVLTF,TGTGCCAGCAGCAAAGACCGATTCTCTGGGGCCAACGTCCTGACTTTC
TRBV6-6,-,TRBJ2-7,TRBD2,CASRDSGSAYEQYF,TGTGCCAGCAGGGATAGCGGGTCCGCCTACGAGCAGTACTTC
TRBV7-2,-,TRBJ1-2,TRBD1,CASSSQGRRRPYGYTF,TGTGCCAGCAGCTCACAGGGGAGGCGGAGGCCCTATGGCTACACCTTC
TRBV28,few,TRBJ1-2,TRBD1,CASSVQGWDGYTF,TGTGCCAGCAGTGTACAGGGGTGGGATGGCTACACCTTC
TRBV18,few,TRBJ1-4,-,CASSAGATNEKLFF,TGTGCCAGCTCAGCAGGGGCGACGAATGAAAAACTGTTTTTT
TRBV5-1,-,TRBJ1-1,-,CASSLVVNTEAFF,TGCGCCAGCAGCTTGGTAGTGAACACTGAAGCTTTCTTT
TRBV30,-,TRBJ1-2,-,CAWSAGNYGYTF,TGTGCCTGGAGTGCCGGGAACTATGGCTACACCTTC
TRBV9,few,TRBJ2-3,-,CASSVVGGNTDTQYF,TGTGCCAGCAGCGTAGTCGGCGGGAACACAGATACGCAGTATTTT
TRBV6-5,-,TRBJ1-5,TRBD1,CASARQGGQPQHF,TGTGCCAGCGCCCGACAGGGTGGTCAGCCCCAGCATTTT
TRBV5-4,-,TRBJ1-1,TRBD1,CASRSPTGTGKNTEAFF,TGTGCCAGCAGATCCCCCACCGGGACAGGGAAGAACACTGAAGCTTTCTTT
TRBV7-7,-,TRBJ2-5,-,CASSRGADGETQYF,TGTGCCAGCAGCCGGGGGGCCGACGGAGAGACCCAGTACTTC
TRBV5-1,-,TRBJ2-1,-,CASSSYGSSYNEQFF,TGCGCCAGCAGCTCTTACGGGAGTTCCTACAATGAGCAGTTCTTC
TRBV5-6,few,TRBJ1-4,-,CASSDVAATNEKLFF,TGTGCCAGCAGCGATGTGGCGGCAACTAATGAAAAACTGTTTTTT
TRBV7-2,many,TRBJ2-7,-,CASSLLGLLYEQYF,TGTGCCAGCAGCTTACTGGGCCTTCTCTACGAGCAGTACTTC
TRBV5-4,-,TRBJ1-2,-,CASSLSVTNYGYTF,TGTGCCAGCAGCTTGTCAGTAACTAACTATGGCTACACCTTC
TRBV4-2,-,TRBJ2-6,-,CASSQGRGTGANVLTF,TGTGCCAGCAGCCAGGGCCGGGGGACCGGGGCCAACGTCCTGACTTTC
TRBV9,-,TRBJ1-2,-,CASSAQSTGLYGYTF,TGTGCCAGCAGCGCTCAGTCCACAGGCCTTTATGGCTACACCTTC
TRBV7-7,few,TRBJ2-5,-,CASSLHGRQETQYF,TGTGCCAGCAGCTTACACGGACGGCAAGAGACCCAGTACTTC
TRBV5-1,-,TRBJ2-1,TRBD2,CASSFSLAGPGNEQFF,TGCGCCAGCAGCTTCTCTCTAGCGGGACCGGGGAATGAGCAGTTCTTC
TRBV4-2,many,TRBJ2-3,TRBD2,CASSQGTSGGADTQYF,TGTGCCAGCAGCCAAGGGACTAGCGGGGGGGCAGATACGCAGTATTTT
TRBV14,-,TRBJ1-5,-,CASSQGRNQPQHF,TGTGCCAGCAGCCAAGGTCGCAATCAGCCCCAGCATTTT
TRBV30,many,TRBJ2-6,-,CAWSVGFSGANVLTF,TGTGCCTGGAGTGTAGGGTTTTCTGGGGCCAACGTCCTGACTTTC
TRBV30,-,TRBJ1-5,-,CAWSVVGSNQPQHF,TGTGCCTGGAGTGTTGTAGGGAGCAATCAGCCCCAGCATTTT
TRBV5-5,few,TRBJ2-7,-,CASSSLVSYEQYF,TGTGCCAGCAGCTCCCTGGTATCCTACGAGCAGTACTTC
TRBV7-2,few,TRBJ2-1,-,CASSLAGARGNEQFF,TGTGCCAGCAGCTTAGCGGGGGCCCGTGGAAATGAGCAGTTCTTC
TRBV2,few,TRBJ2-5,-,CASRLQGGGETQYF,TGTGCCAGCAGACTACAGGGTGGAGGGGAGACCCAGTACTTC
TRBV5-4,-,TRBJ2-1,TRBD2,CASSQGAGTSGVGEQFF,TGCGCCAGCAGCCAAGGGGCCGGGACTAGCGGGGTGGGTGAGCAGTTCTTC
TRBV7-2,few,TRBJ2-7,-,CASSLGPGPTYEQYF,TGTGCCAGCAGCTTAGGTCCGGGTCCAACCTACGAGCAGTACTTC
TRBV2,many,TRBJ2-3,-,CASSSPGVPDTQYF,TGTGCCAGCAGTAGCCCTGGGGTTCCAGATACGCAGTATTTT
TRBV15,-,TRBJ1-4,-,CATSREPWAQNEKLFF,TGTGCCACCAGCAGAGAGCCGTGGGCGCAAAATGAAAAACTGTTTTTT
TRBV7-9,-,TRBJ2-3,-,CASSPIWRTSDTQYF,TGTGCCAGCAGCCCCATTTGGAGGACGTCAGATACGCAGTATTTT
TRBV7-8,-,TRBJ2-7,TRBD1,CASSLRTGPAYEQYF,TGTGCCAGCAGCTTAAGGACAGGGCCTGCCTACGAGCAGTACTTC
TRBV27,-,TRBJ1-1,TRBD1,CANDPNPQGADTEAFF,TGTGCCAACGACCCAAATCCACAGGGGGCGGACACTGAAGCTTTCTTT
TRBV28,few,TRBJ1-4,-,CASSGGPSRSEKLFF,TGTGCCAGCAGTGGCGGACCTTCCCGGAGTGAAAAACTGTTTTTT
TRBV14,many,TRBJ2-3,TRBD1,CASSHNRGRPTDTQYF,TGTGCCAGCAGCCACAACAGGGGGCGCCCCACAGATACGCAGTATTTT
TRBV18,-,TRBJ2-3,TRBD2,CASSPPGPSGATDTQYF,TGTGCCAGCTCACCGCCAGGGCCTAGCGGGGCCACAGATACGCAGTATTTT
TRBV4-3,few,TRBJ2-2,-,CASSHGLLAATGELFF,TGCGCCAGCAGCCATGGGCTCCTCGCGGCAACCGGGGAGCTGTTTTTT
TRBV5-4,-,TRBJ2-4,-,CASSLGRGDIQYF,TGTGCCAGCAGCTTGGGCAGGGGGGACATTCAGTACTTC